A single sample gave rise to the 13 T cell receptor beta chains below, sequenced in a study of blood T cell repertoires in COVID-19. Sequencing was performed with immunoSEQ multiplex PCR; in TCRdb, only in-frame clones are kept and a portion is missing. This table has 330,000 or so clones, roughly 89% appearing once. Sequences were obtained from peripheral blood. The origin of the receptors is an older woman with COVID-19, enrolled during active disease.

The CDR3 sequence: CASSPLRGFEAFF. The CDR3 region has the DNA TGTGCCAGCAGTCCCTTAAGGGGGTTCGAAGCTTTCTTT. The V gene is TRBV12-3 or TRBV12-4, the J gene TRBJ1-1; tentative D call: TRBD1 (6 bases). The CDR3 totals 13 residues. V lost 5 bases and J lost 8, with 15 bases in between.

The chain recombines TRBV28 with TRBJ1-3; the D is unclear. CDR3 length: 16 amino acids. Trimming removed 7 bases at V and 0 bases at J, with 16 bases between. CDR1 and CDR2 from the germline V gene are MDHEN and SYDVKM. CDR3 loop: CASTSPGESSGNTIYF. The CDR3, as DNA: TGTGCCAGCACCTCCCCTGGGGAGAGCTCTGGAAACACCATATATTTT.

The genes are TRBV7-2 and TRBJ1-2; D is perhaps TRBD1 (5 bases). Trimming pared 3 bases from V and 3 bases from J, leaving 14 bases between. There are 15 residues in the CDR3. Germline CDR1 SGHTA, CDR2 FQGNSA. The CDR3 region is CASSFSVGGYYGYTF. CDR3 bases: TGTGCCAGCAGCTTCAGTGTGGGGGGATACTATGGCTACACCTTC.

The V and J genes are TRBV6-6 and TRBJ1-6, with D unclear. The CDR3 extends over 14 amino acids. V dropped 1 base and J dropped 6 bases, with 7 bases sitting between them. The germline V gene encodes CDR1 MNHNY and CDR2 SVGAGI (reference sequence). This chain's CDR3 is CASSYYRSNSPLHF. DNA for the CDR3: TGTGCCAGCAGTTACTATCGCAGTAATTCACCCCTCCACTTT.

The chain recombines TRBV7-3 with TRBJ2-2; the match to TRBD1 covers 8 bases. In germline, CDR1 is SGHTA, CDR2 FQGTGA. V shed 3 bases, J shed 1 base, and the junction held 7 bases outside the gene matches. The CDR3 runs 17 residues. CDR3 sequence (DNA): TGTGCCAGCAGCTTTATGGGCAGGGGGCTGAACACCGGGGAGCTGTTTTTT. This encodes CASSFMGRGLNTGELFF.

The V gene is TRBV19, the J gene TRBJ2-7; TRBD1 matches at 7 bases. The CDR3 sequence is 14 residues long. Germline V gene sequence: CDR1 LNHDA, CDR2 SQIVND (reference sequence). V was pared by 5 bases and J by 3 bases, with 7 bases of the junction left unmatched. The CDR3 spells CASSVRDSFYEQYF. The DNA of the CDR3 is TGTGCCAGTAGTGTTCGGGACAGTTTCTACGAGCAGTACTTC.

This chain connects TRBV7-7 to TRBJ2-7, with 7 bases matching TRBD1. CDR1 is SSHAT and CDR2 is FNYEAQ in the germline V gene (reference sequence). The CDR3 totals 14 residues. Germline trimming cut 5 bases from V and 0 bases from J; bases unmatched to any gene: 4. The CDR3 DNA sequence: TGTGCCAGCAGCCCGGGACAGAGCTCCTACGAGCAGTACTTC. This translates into CASSPGQSSYEQYF.

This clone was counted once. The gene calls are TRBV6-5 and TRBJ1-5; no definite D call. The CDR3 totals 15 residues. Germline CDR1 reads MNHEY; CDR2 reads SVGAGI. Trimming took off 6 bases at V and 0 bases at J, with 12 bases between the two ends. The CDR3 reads CASSSPDFSNQPQHF. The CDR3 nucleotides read TGTGCCAGCAGCTCTCCGGACTTTAGCAATCAGCCCCAGCATTTT.

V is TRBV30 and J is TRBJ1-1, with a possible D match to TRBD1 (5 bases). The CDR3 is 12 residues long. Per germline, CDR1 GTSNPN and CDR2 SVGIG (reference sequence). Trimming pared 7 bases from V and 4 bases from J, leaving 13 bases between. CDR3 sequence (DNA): TGTGCCTCCGGTGGGGGAGGCACTGAAGCTTTCTTT. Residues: CASGGGGTEAFF.

CDR3 sequence (DNA): TGTGCCTGGGGGCAGGGGAGGGATTCACCCCTCCACTTT. It encodes CAWGQGRDSPLHF. V gene TRBV30 combines with J gene TRBJ1-6, with D possibly TRBD1 on 6 matching bases. CDR1 is GTSNPN, CDR2 SVGIG, per germline (reference sequence). CDR3 length equals 13 residues. Trimming shortened V by 5 bases and J by 8 bases, and 13 bases separated the two germline ends.

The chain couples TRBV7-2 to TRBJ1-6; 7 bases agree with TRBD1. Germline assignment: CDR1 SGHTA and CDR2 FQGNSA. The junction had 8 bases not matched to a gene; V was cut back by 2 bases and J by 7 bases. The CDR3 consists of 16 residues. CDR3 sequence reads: CASSLMYRGWNSPLHF. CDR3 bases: TGTGCCAGCAGCTTAATGTACAGGGGATGGAATTCACCCCTCCACTTT.

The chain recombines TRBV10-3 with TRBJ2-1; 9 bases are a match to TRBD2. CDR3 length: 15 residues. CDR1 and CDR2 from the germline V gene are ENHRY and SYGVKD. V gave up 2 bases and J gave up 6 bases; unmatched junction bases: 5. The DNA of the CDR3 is TGTGCCATCAGTGAGGGGACTAGCAACGTCAATGAGCAGTTCTTC. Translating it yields CAISEGTSNVNEQFF.

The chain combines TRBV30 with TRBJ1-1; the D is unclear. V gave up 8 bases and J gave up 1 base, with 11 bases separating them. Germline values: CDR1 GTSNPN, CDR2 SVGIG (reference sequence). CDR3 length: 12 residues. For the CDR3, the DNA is TGTGCCCACCGGTATCCGAACACTGAAGCTTTCTTT. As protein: CAHRYPNTEAFF.